What follows describes a single T cell receptor beta chain. The sample originates from a study of T cell repertoires in cytomegalovirus infection. Study background: Indicated by public TCR beta signatures were CMV infection and matching HLA type.

TCRdb re-called the reads with MiXCR, one entry per CDR3 protein. This sample has some 680,000 distinct CDR3 sequences, with 35% to 45% found just once. The V end was cut by 5 bases, the J end by 0 bases, with 8 bases between. Per the germline V gene, CDR1 is LNHDA and CDR2 is SQIVND (reference sequence). The CDR3 consists of 14 residues. The V call is TRBV19, the J call TRBJ2-1; D tentatively reads TRBD1 or TRBD2 (5 bases each). The TCR sequence derives from a human donor in good health (CMV status not recorded). Some clones in this sample may be carry-over from other donors' samples. Sequencing was carried out using PBMCs. CDR3 protein: CASSWGSSYNEQFF. CDR3 sequence (DNA): TGTGCCAGTAGTTGGGGGAGCTCCTACAATGAGCAGTTCTTC.